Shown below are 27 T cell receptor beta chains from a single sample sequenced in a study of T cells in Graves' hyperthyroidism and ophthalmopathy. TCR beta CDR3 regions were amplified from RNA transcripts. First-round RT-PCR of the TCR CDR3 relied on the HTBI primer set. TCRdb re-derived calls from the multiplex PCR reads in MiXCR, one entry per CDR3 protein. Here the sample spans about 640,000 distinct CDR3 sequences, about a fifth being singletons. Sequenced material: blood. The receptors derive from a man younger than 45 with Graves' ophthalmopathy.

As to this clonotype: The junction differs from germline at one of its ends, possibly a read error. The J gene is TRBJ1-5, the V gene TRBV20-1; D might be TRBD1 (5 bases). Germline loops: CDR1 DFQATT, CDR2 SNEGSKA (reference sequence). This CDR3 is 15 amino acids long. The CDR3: CSTRDLGHLNQPQHF. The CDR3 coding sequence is TGCAGTACTAGAGATTTAGGACACCTCAATCAGCCCCAGCATTTT.

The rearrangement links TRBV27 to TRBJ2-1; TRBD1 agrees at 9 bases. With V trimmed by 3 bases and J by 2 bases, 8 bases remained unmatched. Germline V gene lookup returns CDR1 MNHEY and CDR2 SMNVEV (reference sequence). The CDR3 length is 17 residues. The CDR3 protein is CASSLRGDRDPYNEQFF. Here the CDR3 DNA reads TGTGCCAGCAGTTTGAGGGGGGACAGGGACCCCTACAATGAGCAGTTCTTC.

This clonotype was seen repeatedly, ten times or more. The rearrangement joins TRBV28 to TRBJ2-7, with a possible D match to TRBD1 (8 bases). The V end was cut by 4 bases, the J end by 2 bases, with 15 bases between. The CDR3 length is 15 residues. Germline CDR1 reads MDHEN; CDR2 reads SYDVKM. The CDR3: CASSSWTGTTYEQYF. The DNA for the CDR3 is TGTGCCAGCAGTTCCTGGACAGGGACTACCTACGAGCAGTACTTC.

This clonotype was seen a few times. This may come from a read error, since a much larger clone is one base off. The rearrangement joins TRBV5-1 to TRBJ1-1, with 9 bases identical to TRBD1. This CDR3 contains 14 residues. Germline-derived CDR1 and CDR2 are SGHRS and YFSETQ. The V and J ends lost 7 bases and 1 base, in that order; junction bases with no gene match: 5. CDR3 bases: TGCGCCAGCGGCCGGGGACAGGGGAACACTGAAGCTTTCTTT. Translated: CASGRGQGNTEAFF.

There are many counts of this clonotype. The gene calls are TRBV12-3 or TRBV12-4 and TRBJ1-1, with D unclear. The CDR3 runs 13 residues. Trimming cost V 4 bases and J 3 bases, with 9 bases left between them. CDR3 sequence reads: CASSSTPYTEAFF. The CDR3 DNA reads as TGTGCCAGCAGTTCGACACCCTACACTGAAGCTTTCTTT.

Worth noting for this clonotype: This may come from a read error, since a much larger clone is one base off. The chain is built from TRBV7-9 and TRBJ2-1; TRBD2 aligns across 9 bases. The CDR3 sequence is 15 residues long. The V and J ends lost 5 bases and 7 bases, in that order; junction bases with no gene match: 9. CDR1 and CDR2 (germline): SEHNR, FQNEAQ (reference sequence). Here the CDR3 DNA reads TGTGCCAGCAGCGCAAGTAGCGGGAGAAAAAATGAGCAGTTCTTC. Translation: CASSASSGRKNEQFF.

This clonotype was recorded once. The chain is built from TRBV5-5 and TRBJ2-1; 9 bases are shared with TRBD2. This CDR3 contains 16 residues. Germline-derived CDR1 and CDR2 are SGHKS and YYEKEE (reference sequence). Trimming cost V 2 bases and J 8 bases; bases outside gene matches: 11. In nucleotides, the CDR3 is TGTGCCAGCAGCTTAATGGGGACTAGCTCGCTCCATGAGCAGTTCTTC. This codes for CASSLMGTSSLHEQFF.

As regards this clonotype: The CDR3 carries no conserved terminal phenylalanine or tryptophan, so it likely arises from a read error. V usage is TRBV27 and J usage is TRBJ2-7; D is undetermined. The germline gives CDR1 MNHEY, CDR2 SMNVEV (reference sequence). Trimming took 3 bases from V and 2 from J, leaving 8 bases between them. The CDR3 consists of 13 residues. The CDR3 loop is CASSFSNAYEQYL. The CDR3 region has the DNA TGTGCCAGCAGTTTTTCCAACGCCTACGAGCAGTACCTC.

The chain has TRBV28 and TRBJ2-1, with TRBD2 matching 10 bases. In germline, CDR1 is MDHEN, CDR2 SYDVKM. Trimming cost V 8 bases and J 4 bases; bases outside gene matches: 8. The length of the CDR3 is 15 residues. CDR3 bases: TGTGCCAGCGGATTAGCGGGAGGCCCATACAATGAGCAGTTCTTC. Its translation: CASGLAGGPYNEQFF.

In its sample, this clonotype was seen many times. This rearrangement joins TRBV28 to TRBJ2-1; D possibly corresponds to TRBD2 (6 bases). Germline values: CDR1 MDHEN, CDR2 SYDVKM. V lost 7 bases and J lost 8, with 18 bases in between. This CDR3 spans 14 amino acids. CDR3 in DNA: TGTGCCAGCACCCTCGCCGGGACTCGAGATGAGCAGTTCTTC. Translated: CASTLAGTRDEQFF.

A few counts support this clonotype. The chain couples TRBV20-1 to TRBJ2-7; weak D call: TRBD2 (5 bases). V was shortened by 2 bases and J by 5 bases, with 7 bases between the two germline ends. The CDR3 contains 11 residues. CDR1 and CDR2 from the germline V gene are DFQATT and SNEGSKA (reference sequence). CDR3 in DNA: TGCAGTGCTAGATCGGGGAACGAGCAGTACTTC. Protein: CSARSGNEQYF.

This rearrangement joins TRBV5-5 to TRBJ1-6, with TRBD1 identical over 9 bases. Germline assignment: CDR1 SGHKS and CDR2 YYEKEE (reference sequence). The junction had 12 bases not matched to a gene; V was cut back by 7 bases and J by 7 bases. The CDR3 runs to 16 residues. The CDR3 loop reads CASRTGGAFLNSPLHF. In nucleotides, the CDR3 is TGTGCCAGCCGCACAGGGGGCGCTTTCCTGAATTCACCCCTCCACTTT.

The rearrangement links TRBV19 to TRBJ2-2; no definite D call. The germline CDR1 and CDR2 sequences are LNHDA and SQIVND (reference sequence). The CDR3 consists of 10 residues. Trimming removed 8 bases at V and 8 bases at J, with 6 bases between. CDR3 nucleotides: TGTGCCAGTGGTTTTGGGGAGCTGTTTTTT. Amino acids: CASGFGELFF.

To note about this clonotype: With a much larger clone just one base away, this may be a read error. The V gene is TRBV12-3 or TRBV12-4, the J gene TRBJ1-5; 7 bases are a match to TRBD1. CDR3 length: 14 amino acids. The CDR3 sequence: CTSSLRDRNQPQHF. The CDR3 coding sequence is TGTACCAGCAGTTTACGGGACAGAAATCAGCCCCAGCATTTT.

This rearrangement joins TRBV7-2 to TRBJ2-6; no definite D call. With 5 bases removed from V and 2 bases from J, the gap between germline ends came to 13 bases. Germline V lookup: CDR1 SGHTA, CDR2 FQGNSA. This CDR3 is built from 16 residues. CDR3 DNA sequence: TGTGCCAGCAGCCGTATAAGGGCGGCTGGGGCCAACGTCCTGACTTTC. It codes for CASSRIRAAGANVLTF.

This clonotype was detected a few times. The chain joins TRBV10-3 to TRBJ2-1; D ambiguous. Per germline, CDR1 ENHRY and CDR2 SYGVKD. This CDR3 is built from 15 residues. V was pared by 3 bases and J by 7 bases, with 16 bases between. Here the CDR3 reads CAISDRVGGENEQFF. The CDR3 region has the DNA TGTGCCATCAGTGACCGTGTCGGCGGTGAAAATGAGCAGTTCTTC.

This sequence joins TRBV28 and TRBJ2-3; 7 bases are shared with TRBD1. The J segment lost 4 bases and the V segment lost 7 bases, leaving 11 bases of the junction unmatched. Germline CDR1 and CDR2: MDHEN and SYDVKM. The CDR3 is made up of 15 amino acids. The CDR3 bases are TGTGCCAGCACCCCGAGACAGGGAGCCGCAGATACGCAGTATTTT. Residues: CASTPRQGAADTQYF.

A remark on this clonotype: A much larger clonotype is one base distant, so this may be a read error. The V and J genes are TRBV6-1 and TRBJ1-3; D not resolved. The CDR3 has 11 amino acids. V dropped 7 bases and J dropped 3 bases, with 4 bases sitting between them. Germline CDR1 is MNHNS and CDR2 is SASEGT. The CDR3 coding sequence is TGTGCCAGCATTGGTGGAAACACCATATATTTT. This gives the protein CASIGGNTIYF.

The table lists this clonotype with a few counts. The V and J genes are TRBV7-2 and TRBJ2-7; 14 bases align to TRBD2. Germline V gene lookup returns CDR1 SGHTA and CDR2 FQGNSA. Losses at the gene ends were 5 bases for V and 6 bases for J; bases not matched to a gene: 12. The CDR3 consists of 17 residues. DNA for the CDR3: TGTGCCAGCAGCCCCATGCCCCCGGGGACTAGCGGGAGCGAGCAGTACTTC. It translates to CASSPMPPGTSGSEQYF.

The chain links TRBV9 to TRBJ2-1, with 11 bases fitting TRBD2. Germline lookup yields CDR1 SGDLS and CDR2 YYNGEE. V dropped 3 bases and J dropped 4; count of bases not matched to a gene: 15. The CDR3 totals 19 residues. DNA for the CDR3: TGTGCCAGCAGCGACGCCCCAGGGACTAGCGGAGGCTGGTACAATGAGCAGTTCTTC. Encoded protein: CASSDAPGTSGGWYNEQFF.

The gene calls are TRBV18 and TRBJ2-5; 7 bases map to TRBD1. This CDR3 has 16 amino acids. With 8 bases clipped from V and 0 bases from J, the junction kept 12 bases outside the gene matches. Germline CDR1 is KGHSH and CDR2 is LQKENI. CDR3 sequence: CASPRLSDRDQETQYF. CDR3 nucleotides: TGTGCCAGCCCACGACTCTCAGACAGGGACCAAGAGACCCAGTACTTC.

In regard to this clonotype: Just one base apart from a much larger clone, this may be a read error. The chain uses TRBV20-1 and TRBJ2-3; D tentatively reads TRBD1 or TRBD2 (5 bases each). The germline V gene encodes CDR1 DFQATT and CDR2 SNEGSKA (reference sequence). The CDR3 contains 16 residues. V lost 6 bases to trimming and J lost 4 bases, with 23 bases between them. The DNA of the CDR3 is TGCAGTGCCCGGGACGGCGCGAGGGCTGTAGCAGATACGCAGTATTTT. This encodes CSARDGARAVADTQYF.

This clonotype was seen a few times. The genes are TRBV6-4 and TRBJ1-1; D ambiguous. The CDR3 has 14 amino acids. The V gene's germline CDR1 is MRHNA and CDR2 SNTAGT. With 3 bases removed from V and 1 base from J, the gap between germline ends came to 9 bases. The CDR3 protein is CASSDVHRNTEAFF. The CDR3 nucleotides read TGTGCCAGCAGTGATGTGCATAGGAACACTGAAGCTTTCTTT.

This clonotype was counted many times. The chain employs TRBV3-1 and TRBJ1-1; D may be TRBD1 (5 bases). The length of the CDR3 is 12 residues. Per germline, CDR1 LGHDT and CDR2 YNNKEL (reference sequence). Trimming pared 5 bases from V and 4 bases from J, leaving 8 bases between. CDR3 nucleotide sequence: TGTGCCAGCAGCGGCGGGACCACTGAAGCTTTCTTT. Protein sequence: CASSGGTTEAFF.

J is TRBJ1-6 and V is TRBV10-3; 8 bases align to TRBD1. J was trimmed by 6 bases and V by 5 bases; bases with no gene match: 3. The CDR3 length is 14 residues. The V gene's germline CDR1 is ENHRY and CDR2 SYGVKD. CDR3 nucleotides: TGTGCCATCAGTAGCGACAGGGGTAATTCACCCCTCCACTTT. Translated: CAISSDRGNSPLHF.

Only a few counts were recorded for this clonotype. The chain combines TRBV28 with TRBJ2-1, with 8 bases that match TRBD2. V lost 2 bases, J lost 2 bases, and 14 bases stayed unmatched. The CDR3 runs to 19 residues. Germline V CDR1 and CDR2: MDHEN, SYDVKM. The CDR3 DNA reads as TGTGCCAGCAGTTTAGTTATACCGGGTCGTAGCGGGGCCTACAATGAGCAGTTCTTC. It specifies CASSLVIPGRSGAYNEQFF.

The CDR3 bases are TGTGCCAGCAGCTTGGGGAAATACGAGCAGTACTTC. Protein product: CASSLGKYEQYF. The gene calls are TRBV7-9 and TRBJ2-7; D is unclear. Germline lookup yields CDR1 SEHNR and CDR2 FQNEAQ (reference sequence). V was clipped by 3 bases and J by 4 bases, with 7 bases between them. The CDR3 is 12 residues long. Filled out from reference TRBV7-9 and TRBJ2-7, the complete variable domain reads DTGVSQNPRHKITKRGQNVTFRCDPISEHNRLYWYRQTLGQGPEFLTYFQNEAQLEKSRLLSDRFSAERPKGSFSTLEIQRTEQGDSAMYLCASSLGKYEQYFGPGTRLTVT.